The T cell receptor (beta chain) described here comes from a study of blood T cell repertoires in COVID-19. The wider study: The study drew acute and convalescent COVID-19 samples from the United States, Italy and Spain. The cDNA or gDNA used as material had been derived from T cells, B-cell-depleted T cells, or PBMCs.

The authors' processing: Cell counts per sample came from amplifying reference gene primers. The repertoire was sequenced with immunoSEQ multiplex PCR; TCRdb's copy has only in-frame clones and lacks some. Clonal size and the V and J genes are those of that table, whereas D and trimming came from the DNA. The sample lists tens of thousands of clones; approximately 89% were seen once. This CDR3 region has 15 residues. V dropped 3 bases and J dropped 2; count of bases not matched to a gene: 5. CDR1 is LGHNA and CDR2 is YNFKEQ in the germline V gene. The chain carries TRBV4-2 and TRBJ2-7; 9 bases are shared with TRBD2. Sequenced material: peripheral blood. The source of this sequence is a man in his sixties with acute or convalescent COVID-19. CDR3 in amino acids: CASSQERGATYEQYF. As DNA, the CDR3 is TGTGCCAGCAGCCAGGAGCGGGGGGCCACCTACGAGCAGTACTTC.